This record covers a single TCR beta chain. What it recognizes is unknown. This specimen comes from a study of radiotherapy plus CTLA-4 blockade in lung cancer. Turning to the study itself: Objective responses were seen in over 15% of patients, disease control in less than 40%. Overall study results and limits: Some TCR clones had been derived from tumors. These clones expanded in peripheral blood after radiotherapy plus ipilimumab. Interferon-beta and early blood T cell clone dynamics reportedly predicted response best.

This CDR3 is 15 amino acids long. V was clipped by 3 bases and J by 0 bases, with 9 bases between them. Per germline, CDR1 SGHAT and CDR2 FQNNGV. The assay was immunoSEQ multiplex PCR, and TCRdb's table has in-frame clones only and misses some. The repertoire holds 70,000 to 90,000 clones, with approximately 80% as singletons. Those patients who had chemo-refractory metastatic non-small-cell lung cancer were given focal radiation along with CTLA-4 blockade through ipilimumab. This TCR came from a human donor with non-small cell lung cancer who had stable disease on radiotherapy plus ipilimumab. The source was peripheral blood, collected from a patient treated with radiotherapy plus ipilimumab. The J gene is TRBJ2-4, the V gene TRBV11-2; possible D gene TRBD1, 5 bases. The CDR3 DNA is TGTGCCAGCAGCTTGGGGCCGGCAGCCAAAAACATTCAGTACTTC. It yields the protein CASSLGPAAKNIQYF.